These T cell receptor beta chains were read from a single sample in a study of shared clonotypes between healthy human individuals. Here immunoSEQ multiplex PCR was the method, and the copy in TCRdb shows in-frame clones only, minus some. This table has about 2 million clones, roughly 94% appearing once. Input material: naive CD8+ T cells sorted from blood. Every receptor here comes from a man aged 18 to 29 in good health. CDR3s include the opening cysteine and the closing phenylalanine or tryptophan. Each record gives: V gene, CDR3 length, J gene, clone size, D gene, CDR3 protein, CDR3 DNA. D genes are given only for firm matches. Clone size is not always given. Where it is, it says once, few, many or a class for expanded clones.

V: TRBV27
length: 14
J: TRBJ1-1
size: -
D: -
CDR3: CASSPGVGLGEAFF
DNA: TGTGCCAGCAGTCCCGGGGTCGGCCTCGGTGAAGCTTTCTTT

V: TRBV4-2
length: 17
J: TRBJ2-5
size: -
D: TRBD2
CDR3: CASSQGLAGGPGETQYF
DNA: TGTGCCAGCAGCCAGGGACTAGCGGGGGGGCCGGGAGAGACCCAGTACTTC

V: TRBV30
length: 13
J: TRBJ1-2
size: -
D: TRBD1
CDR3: CAWAYRGNYGYTF
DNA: TGTGCCTGGGCCTACAGGGGAAACTATGGCTACACCTTC

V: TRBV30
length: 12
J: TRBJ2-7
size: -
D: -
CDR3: CAWSAGSYEQYF
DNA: TGTGCCTGGAGCGCAGGGTCCTACGAGCAGTACTTC

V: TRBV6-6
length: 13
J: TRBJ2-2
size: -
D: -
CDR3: CASSYRDTGELFF
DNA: TGTGCCAGCAGTTATCGGGACACCGGGGAGCTGTTTTTT

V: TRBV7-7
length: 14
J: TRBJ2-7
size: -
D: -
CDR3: CASSPDTSSYEQYF
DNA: TGTGCTAGCAGCCCAGACACCAGCTCCTACGAGCAGTACTTC

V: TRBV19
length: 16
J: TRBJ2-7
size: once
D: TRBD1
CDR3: CASSKGDRDRALEQYF
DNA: TGTGCCAGTAGTAAGGGGGACCGGGACAGGGCTCTCGAGCAGTACTTC

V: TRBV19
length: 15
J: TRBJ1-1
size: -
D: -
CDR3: CASSSDLFMNTEAFF
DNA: TGTGCCAGTAGTTCGGACCTTTTCATGAACACTGAAGCTTTCTTT

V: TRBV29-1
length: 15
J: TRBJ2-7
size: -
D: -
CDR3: CSVEDPTVAGYEQYF
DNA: TGCAGCGTTGAAGATCCAACCGTCGCGGGATACGAGCAGTACTTC

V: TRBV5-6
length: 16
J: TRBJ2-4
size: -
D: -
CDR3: CASSLGLLQAGDIQYF
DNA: TGTGCCAGCAGCTTGGGGTTGTTGCAGGCAGGGGACATTCAGTACTTC

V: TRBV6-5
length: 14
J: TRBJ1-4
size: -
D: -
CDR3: CASSLTLRSEKLFF
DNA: TGTGCCAGCAGTTTGACCCTTCGAAGTGAAAAACTGTTTTTT

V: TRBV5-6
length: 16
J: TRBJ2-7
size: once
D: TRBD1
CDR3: CASSLIRDRVTHEQYF
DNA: TGTGCCAGCAGCTTGATCCGGGACAGGGTAACCCACGAGCAGTACTTC

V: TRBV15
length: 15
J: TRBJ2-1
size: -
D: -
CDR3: CATSRPLQAYNEQFF
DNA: TGTGCCACCAGCCGCCCGTTACAGGCCTACAATGAGCAGTTCTTC

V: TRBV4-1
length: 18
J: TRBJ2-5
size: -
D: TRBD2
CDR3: CASSQDDLAGGPQETQYF
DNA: TGCGCCAGCAGCCAAGATGATCTAGCGGGGGGACCCCAAGAGACCCAGTACTTC

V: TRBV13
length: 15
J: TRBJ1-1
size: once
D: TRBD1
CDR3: CASSQGDRVGTEAFF
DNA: TGTGCCAGCAGTCAAGGAGACAGGGTCGGTACTGAAGCTTTCTTT

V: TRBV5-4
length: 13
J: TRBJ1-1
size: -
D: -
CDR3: CASSQGMNTEAFF
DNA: TGTGCCAGCAGTCAGGGCATGAACACTGAAGCTTTCTTT

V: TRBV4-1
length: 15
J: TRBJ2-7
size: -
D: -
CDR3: CASSQDYDRFYEQYF
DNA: TGCGCCAGCAGCCAAGATTACGACAGATTCTACGAGCAGTACTTC

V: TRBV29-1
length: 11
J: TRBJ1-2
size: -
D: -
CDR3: CSVAGLDGYTF
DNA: TGCAGCGTTGCAGGGTTGGATGGCTACACCTTC

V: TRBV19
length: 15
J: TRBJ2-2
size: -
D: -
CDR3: CASSEDREGTGELFF
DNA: TGTGCCAGTAGTGAAGACAGGGAGGGGACCGGGGAGCTGTTTTTT

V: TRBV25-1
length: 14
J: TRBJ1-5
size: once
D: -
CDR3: CASSEGQNNQPQHF
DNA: TGTGCCAGCAGTGAGGGGCAGAACAATCAGCCCCAGCATTTT

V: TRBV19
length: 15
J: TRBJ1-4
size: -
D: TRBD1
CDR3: CASSRAGTGDEKLFF
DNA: TGTGCCAGTAGTAGGGCCGGGACAGGGGATGAAAAACTGTTTTTT

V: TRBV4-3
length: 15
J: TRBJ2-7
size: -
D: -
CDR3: CASSQDTGASYEQYF
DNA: TGCGCCAGCAGCCAAGACACCGGGGCCTCCTACGAGCAGTACTTC

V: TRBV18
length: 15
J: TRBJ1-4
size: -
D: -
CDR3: CASSPTSRDDQKLFF
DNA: TGTGCCAGCTCACCTACTAGCCGGGACGACCAAAAACTGTTTTTT

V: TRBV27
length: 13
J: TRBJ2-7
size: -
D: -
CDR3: CASSLILGDEQYF
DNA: TGTGCCAGCAGTTTGATCCTGGGAGACGAGCAGTACTTC

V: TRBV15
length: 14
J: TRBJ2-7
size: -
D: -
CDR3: CATSRERTSYEQYF
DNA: TGTGCCACCAGCAGAGAAAGGACGTCCTACGAGCAGTACTTC

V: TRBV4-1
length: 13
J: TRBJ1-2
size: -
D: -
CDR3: CASSQDGGYGYTF
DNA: TGCGCCAGCAGCCAAGATGGCGGCTATGGCTACACCTTC

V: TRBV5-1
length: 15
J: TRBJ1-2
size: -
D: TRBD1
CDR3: CASSPRQGNFDGYTF
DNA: TGCGCCAGCAGCCCACGACAGGGGAATTTCGATGGCTACACCTTC

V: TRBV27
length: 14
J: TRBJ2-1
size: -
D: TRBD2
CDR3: CASTWASGYNEQFF
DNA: TGTGCCAGCACGTGGGCTAGCGGTTACAATGAGCAGTTCTTC

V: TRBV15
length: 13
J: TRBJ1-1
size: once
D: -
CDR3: CATSRDRGTEAFF
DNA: TGTGCCACCAGCAGAGATCGGGGAACTGAAGCTTTCTTT

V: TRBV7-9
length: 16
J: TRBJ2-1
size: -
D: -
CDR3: CASSFTGNFESNEQFF
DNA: TGTGCCAGCAGCTTTACCGGGAATTTTGAGTCCAATGAGCAGTTCTTC

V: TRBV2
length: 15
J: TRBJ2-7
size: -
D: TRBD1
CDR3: CASSPGDRTRDEQYF
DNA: TGTGCCAGCAGCCCCGGGGACAGGACCCGGGACGAGCAGTACTTC

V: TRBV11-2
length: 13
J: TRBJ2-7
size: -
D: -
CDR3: CASSLRRDYEQYF
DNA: TGTGCCAGCAGCTTACGCAGGGACTACGAGCAGTACTTC

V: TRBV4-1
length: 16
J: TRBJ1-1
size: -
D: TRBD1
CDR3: CASTFDRGPNNGEAFF
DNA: TGCGCCAGCACCTTTGACAGGGGGCCTAATAATGGTGAAGCTTTCTTT

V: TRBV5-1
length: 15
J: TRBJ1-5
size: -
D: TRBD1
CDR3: CASSLNGQGNQPQHF
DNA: TGCGCCAGCAGCTTGAATGGACAGGGCAATCAGCCCCAGCATTTT

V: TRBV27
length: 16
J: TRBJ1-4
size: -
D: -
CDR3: CASSLMGPQAAAKLFF
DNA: TGTGCCAGCAGTTTAATGGGCCCCCAGGCCGCCGCAAAACTGTTTTTT

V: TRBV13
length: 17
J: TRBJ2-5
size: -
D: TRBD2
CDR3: CASSSTDLAGGQETQYF
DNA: TGTGCCAGCAGCTCAACCGACCTAGCGGGGGGGCAAGAGACCCAGTACTTC

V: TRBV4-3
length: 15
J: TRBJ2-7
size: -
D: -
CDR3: CASSLETDLSYEQYF
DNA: TGCGCCAGCAGCCTTGAGACTGACCTCTCCTACGAGCAGTACTTC

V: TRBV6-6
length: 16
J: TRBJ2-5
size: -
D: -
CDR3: CASSYHRQGGEETQYF
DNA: TGTGCCAGCAGTTACCATCGACAGGGAGGGGAAGAGACCCAGTACTTC

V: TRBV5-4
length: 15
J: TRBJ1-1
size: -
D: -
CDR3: CASSLDGVTNTEAFF
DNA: TGTGCCAGCAGCTTGGACGGGGTCACGAACACTGAAGCTTTCTTT

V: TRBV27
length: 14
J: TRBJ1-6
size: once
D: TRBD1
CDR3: CASSPDRGGSPLHF
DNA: TGTGCCAGCAGTCCGGACAGGGGCGGCTCACCCCTCCACTTT

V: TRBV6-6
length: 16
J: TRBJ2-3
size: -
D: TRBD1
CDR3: CASRYRDRALTDTQYF
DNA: TGTGCCAGCAGGTACCGGGACAGGGCCCTCACAGATACGCAGTATTTT

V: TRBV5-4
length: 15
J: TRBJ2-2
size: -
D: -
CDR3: CASSSLDRNTGELFF
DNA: TGTGCCAGCAGCTCCTTAGACAGGAACACCGGGGAGCTGTTTTTT

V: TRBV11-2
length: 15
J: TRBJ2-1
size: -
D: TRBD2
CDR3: CASTLLGGRDHEQFF
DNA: TGTGCCAGCACCCTCTTGGGCGGGAGGGACCATGAGCAGTTCTTC

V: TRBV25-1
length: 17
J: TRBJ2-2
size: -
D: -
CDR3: CASSESIGRLNTGELFF
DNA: TGTGCCAGCAGTGAATCCATAGGCAGGCTGAACACCGGGGAGCTGTTTTTT

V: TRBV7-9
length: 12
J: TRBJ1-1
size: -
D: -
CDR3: CASSADLPGAFF
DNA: TGTGCCAGCAGCGCCGACCTACCAGGAGCTTTCTTT

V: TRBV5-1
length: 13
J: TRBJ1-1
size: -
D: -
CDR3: CASSSTWGTEAFF
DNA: TGCGCCAGCAGCTCCACATGGGGCACTGAAGCTTTCTTT

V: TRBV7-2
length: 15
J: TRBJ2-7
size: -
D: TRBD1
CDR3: CASSFTGQGVSEQYF
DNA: TGTGCCAGCAGCTTCACGGGACAGGGTGTATCCGAGCAGTACTTC

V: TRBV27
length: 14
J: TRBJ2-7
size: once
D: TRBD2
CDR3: CASRHLAGGYEQYF
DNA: TGTGCCAGCAGGCATCTAGCGGGTGGCTACGAGCAGTACTTC

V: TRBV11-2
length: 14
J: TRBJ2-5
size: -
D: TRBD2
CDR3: CASSLGGGEETQYF
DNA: TGTGCCAGCAGCTTAGGCGGGGGAGAAGAGACCCAGTACTTC

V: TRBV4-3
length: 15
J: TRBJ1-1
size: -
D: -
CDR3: CASSQDGAGNTEAFF
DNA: TGCGCCAGCAGCCAAGATGGGGCAGGGAACACTGAAGCTTTCTTT

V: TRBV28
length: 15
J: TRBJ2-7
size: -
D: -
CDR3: CASSLIAGSSYEQYF
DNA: TGTGCCAGCAGTTTAATCGCCGGGAGCTCCTACGAGCAGTACTTC

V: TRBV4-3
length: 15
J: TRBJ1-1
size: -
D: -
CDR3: CASSQDRIGEGEAFF
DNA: TGCGCCAGCAGCCAAGACAGGATCGGGGAGGGTGAAGCTTTCTTT